This T cell receptor (beta chain) comes out of a study of identical twins. A note on this clonotype: Its specificity is unknown.

Study-wide points: Reduced insertions were recorded for abundant cord blood beta clonotypes, with no such pattern in memory repertoires. Out-of-frame alpha sequences common to twins exhibited an excess of low generation probability.

The CDR3 is 15 amino acids. The V gene lost 2 bases and the J gene lost 7 bases, with 17 bases spanning the gap. Germline lookup yields CDR1 SNHLY and CDR2 FYNNEI. Each CDR3 protein is one row after TCRdb ran MiXCR on the 5' RACE reads. The repertoire holds more than 400,000 distinct CDR3 sequences, with approximately 16% as singletons. This same sample was also taken into another study, of yellow fever vaccine responses in identical twins. This second study says: Twins reportedly mounted vaccine T cell responses that seemed partly convergent, partly personalized.

Specimen: CD4+ T cells sorted from blood. The TCR comes from a woman between 18 and 29 years old in good health. The V gene is TRBV2, the J gene TRBJ2-5; D call uncertain. CDR3 region: CASSEFSMPPGTQYF. The CDR3, as DNA: TGTGCCAGCAGTGAATTTTCGATGCCCCCGGGGACCCAGTACTTC.